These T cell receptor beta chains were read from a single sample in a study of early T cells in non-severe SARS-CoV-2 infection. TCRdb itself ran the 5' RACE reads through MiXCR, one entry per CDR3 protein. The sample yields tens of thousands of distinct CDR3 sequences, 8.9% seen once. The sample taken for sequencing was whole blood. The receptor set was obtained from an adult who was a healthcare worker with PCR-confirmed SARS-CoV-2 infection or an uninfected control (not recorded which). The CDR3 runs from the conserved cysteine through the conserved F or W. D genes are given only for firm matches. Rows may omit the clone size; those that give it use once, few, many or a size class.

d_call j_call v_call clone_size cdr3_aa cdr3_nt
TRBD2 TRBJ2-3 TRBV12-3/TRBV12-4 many CASSLGWEGQGDTQYF TGTGCCAGCAGTTTAGGGTGGGAGGGCCAGGGAGATACGCAGTATTTT
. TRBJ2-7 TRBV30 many CAWMSVGSFGEQYF TGTGCCTGGATGTCGGTCGGGAGCTTCGGCGAGCAGTACTTC
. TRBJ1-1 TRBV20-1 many CSASGDRSTEAFF TGCAGTGCTAGCGGGGATAGGAGCACTGAAGCTTTCTTT
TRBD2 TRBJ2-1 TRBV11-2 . CASAVTSGSLNEQFF TGTGCCAGCGCGGTGACTAGCGGGAGTTTGAATGAGCAGTTCTTC
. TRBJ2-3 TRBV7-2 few CASSFRGGRHTDTQYF TGTGCCAGCAGCTTCAGGGGGGGACGGCACACAGATACGCAGTATTTT
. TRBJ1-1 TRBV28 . CASSLTQTNTEAFF TGTGCCAGCAGTTTAACACAGACCAACACTGAAGCTTTCTTT
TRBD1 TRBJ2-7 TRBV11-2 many CASSLDLGQGSSYEQYF TGTGCCAGCAGCTTAGATCTTGGACAGGGGTCCTCCTACGAGCAGTACTTC
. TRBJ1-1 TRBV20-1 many CSAVKQIEAFF TGCAGTGCTGTAAAACAGATTGAAGCTTTCTTT
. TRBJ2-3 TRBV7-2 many CASILQVGRTDTQYF TGTGCCAGCATCCTCCAAGTGGGGCGCACAGATACGCAGTATTTT
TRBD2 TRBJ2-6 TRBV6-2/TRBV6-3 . CASSYRSGRAAGANVLTF TGTGCCAGCAGTTACAGGAGCGGGAGGGCCGCTGGGGCCAACGTCCTGACTTTC
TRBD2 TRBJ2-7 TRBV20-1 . CSARDPGTSGSYEQYF TGCAGTGCTAGAGATCCCGGGACTAGCGGCTCCTACGAGCAGTACTTC
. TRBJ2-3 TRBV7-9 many CASSLGTTGTDTQYF TGTGCCAGCAGCTTAGGGACTACCGGCACAGATACGCAGTATTTT
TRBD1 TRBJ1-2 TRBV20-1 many CSAREGTGRVNGYTF TGCAGTGCTAGAGAGGGGACAGGGAGGGTGAATGGCTACACCTTC
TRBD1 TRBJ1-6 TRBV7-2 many CASSLFWDREVYNSPLHF TGTGCCAGCAGCTTATTTTGGGACAGGGAAGTCTATAATTCACCCCTCCACTTT
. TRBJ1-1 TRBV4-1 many CASSQEGGPAFF TGCGCCAGCAGCCAAGAAGGTGGGCCAGCTTTCTTT
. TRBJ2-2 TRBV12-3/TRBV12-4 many CASSPLGTPNTGELFF TGTGCCAGCAGTCCGCTGGGGACACCTAACACCGGGGAGCTGTTTTTT
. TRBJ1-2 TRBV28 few CASSPQGRYGYTF TGTGCCAGCAGTCCCCAGGGGAGGTATGGCTACACCTTC
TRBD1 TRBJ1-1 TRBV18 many CASSPRTGAFNAEAFF TGTGCCAGCTCACCTAGGACAGGGGCGTTTAATGCTGAAGCTTTCTTT
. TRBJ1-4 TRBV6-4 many CASSPGAKEKLFF TGTGCCAGCAGTCCGGGGGCCAAGGAAAAACTGTTTTTT
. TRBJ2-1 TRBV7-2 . CASSIGGGPYNEQFF TGTGCCAGCAGCATTGGAGGGGGGCCCTACAATGAGCAGTTCTTC
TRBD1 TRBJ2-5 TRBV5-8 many CASSFLDRVYETQYF TGTGCCAGCAGCTTTTTGGACAGGGTGTACGAGACCCAGTACTTC
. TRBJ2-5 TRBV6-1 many CASSETPAQETQYF TGTGCCAGCAGTGAAACGCCCGCTCAAGAGACCCAGTACTTC
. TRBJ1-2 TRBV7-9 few CASSLNTSLHGYTF TGTGCCAGCAGCTTAAATACAAGTTTACATGGCTACACCTTC
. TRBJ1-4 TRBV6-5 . CASSYIGASGEKLFF TGTGCCAGCAGTTACATAGGGGCCTCTGGGGAAAAACTGTTTTTT
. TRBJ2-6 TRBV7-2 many CASSFNAAGANVLTF TGTGCCAGCAGCTTCAATGCAGCTGGGGCCAACGTCCTGACTTTC
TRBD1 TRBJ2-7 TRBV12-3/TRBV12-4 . CASRDTGGPYEQYF TGTGCCAGCAGGGATACAGGGGGGCCCTACGAGCAGTACTTC
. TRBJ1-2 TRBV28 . CASLSEANYGYTF TGTGCCAGCCTCTCCGAGGCTAACTATGGCTACACCTTC
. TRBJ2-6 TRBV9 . CASSVQGDFSTGANVLTF TGTGCCAGCAGCGTCCAAGGCGACTTCTCCACTGGGGCCAACGTCCTGACTTTC
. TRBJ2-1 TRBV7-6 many CASSLGTVVGEQFF TGTGCCAGCAGCTTGGGAACTGTAGTTGGTGAGCAGTTCTTC
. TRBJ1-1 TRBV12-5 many CASGLGQPGTEAFF TGTGCTAGTGGTTTGGGACAGCCCGGGACTGAAGCTTTCTTT
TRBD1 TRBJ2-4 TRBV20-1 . CSAWSPTGGRIIQYF TGCAGTGCTTGGTCCCCGACAGGGGGCAGAATCATTCAGTACTTC
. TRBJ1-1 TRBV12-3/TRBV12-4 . CASSLWEGDNTEAFF TGTGCCAGCAGTTTGTGGGAGGGAGATAACACTGAAGCTTTCTTT
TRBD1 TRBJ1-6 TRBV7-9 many CASSSTGGGSPLHF TGTGCCAGCAGCTCAACAGGGGGTGGTTCACCCCTCCACTTT
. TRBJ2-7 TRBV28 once CASSLIASYEQYF TGTGCCAGCAGTTTAATCGCCTCCTACGAGCAGTACTTC
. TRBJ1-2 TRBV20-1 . CSASGGTNYGYTF TGCAGTGCTAGCGGGGGTACTAACTATGGCTACACCTTC
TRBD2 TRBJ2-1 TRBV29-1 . CSVEGLAGGEYNEQFF TGCAGCGTTGAAGGACTAGCGGGAGGGGAATACAATGAGCAGTTCTTC
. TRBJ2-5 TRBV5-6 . CASSREPGTQTQYF TGTGCCAGCAGCCGGGAGCCAGGGACGCAGACCCAGTACTTC
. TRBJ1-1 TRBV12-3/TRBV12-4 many CASSEGPIMNTEAFF TGTGCCAGCAGTGAGGGCCCTATCATGAACACTGAAGCTTTCTTT
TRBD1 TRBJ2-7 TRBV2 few CASRNWDRVVSGEQYF TGTGCCAGCAGGAACTGGGACAGGGTTGTCTCTGGCGAGCAGTACTTC
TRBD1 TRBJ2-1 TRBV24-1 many CATSESHGQASSYNEQFF TGTGCCACCAGTGAGTCCCACGGACAGGCGAGCTCCTACAATGAGCAGTTCTTC
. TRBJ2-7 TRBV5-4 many CASSVGAWGLEQYF TGTGCCAGCAGCGTCGGGGCGTGGGGCCTCGAGCAGTACTTC
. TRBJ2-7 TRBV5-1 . CASSSHPVSYEQYF TGCGCCAGCAGCTCCCACCCTGTCTCCTACGAGCAGTACTTC
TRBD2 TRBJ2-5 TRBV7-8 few CASSLEPSGQETQYF TGTGCCAGCAGCTTAGAACCTAGCGGACAAGAGACCCAGTACTTC
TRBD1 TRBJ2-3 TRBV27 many CASSLGQGATQYF TGTGCCAGCAGTCTGGGACAGGGGGCGACGCAGTATTTT